This entry concerns a single T cell receptor (beta chain). The antigen is undetermined. These data come from a study of cytomegalovirus exposure and HLA in healthy donors. This CDR3 is 14 amino acids long. V was cut by 5 bases and J by 4 bases, with 12 bases left in between. CDR1 and CDR2 from the germline V gene are ENHRY and SYGVKD. Study outcomes and limitations: As a later analysis showed, a missense DCLRE1C variant was linked to trimming of TCR beta V- and J-genes. As was reported, the HLA-A and HLA-B alleles of most subjects were accurately predicted from TCR beta sequences. Later on, an analysis showed TCR association rates differing by HLA locus, with DRB1 the most and HLA-C the fewest.

PCR amplification relied on 60 Vbeta primers (plus 13 Jbeta primers). Only in-frame clones appear in the TCRdb table, and some are missing; sequencing was by immunoSEQ multiplex PCR. The table lists about 140,000 clones, 65% to 80% of them singletons. Each donor was healthy, and each was a bone marrow donor. The TCR sequence derives from a woman in her twenties or thirties in good health and CMV-seronegative. Sequenced sample: PBMCs. V is TRBV10-3 and J is TRBJ2-1; D remains ambiguous. The CDR3 is CAISSDSEYNEQFF. CDR3 bases: TGTGCCATCAGTAGTGATTCAGAATACAATGAGCAGTTCTTC.